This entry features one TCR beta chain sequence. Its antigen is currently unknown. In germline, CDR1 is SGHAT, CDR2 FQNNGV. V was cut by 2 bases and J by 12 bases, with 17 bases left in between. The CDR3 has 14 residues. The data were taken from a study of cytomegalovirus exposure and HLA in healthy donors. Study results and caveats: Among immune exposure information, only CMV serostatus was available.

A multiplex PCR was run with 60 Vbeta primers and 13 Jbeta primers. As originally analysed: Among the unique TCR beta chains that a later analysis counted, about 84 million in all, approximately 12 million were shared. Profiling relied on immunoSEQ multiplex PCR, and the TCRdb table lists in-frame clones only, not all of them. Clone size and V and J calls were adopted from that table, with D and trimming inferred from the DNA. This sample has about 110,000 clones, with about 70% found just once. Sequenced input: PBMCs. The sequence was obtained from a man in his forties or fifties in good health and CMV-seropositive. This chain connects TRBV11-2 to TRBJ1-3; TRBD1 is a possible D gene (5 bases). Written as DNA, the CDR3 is TGTGCCAGCAGCTTAAAGGGGTCAGAGGCCGGCATATATTTT. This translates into CASSLKGSEAGIYF.